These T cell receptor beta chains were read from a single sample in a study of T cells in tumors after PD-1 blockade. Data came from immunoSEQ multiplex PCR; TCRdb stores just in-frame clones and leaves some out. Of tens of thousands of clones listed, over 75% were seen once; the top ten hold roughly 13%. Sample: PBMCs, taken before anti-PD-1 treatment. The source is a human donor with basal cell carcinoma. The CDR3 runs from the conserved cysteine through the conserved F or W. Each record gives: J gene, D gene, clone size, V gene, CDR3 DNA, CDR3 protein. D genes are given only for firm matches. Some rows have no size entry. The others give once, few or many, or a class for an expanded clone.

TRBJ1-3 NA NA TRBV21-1 TGTGCCAGCAGCAACCTCCCCGGGCTCTCTGGAAACACCATATATTTT CASSNLPGLSGNTIYF
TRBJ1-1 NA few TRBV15 TGTGCCACCAGCAGGGACAGACAACTGAACACTGAAGCTTTCTTT CATSRDRQLNTEAFF
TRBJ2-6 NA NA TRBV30 TGTGCCTGGAGTGGGACCTCTGGGGCCAACGTCCTGACTTTC CAWSGTSGANVLTF
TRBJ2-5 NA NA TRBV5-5 TGTGCCAGCAGCTTGGAAGGGCGGTTCCAAGAGACCCAGTACTTC CASSLEGRFQETQYF
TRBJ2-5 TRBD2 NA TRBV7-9 TGTGCCAGCAGCCCCAGGACTAGCGGGGCCCCGAAAGAGACCCAGTACTTC CASSPRTSGAPKETQYF
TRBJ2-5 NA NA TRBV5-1 TGCGCCAGCAGCCTCTCGTCCCTCAAAGAGACCCAGTACTTC CASSLSSLKETQYF
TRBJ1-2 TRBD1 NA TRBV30 TGTGCCTGGGGGCTCCCGGGACAGGGGAAGAACACCTTC CAWGLPGQGKNTF
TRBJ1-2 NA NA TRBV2 TGTGCCAGCAGTGACGGGGAGCGGGACTATGGCTACACCTTC CASSDGERDYGYTF
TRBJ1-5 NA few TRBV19 TGTGCCAGTAGTATAACAGGGCGGGGGCAGCCCCAGCATTTT CASSITGRGQPQHF
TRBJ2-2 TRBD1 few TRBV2 TGTGCCAGCAGTACCGTAGACAGGGGAGGGGAGCTGTTTTTT CASSTVDRGGELFF
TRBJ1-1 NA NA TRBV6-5 TGTGCCAGCAGTTACGGAGGGAGGGGGACTGAAGCTTTCTTT CASSYGGRGTEAFF
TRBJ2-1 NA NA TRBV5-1 TGCGCCAGCAGCTTGGCTCCAAGCTCCTACAATGAGCAGTTCTTC CASSLAPSSYNEQFF
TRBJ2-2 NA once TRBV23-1 TGCGCCAGCAGTCCCCCCCCAATGGCAGGGTACACCGGGGAGCTGTTTTTT CASSPPPMAGYTGELFF
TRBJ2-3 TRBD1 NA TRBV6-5 TGTGCCAGCGTAACACAGGGGGCGAGCACAGATACGCAGTATTTT CASVTQGASTDTQYF
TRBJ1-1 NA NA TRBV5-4 TGTGCCAGCAGCCCCCTACAGGGAATGAACACTGAAGCTTTCTTT CASSPLQGMNTEAFF
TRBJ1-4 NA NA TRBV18 TGTGCCAGCTCACGCAACGGGCCCCAAAATGAAAAACTGTTTTTT CASSRNGPQNEKLFF
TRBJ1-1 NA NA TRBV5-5 TGTGCCAGCAGATCCGCCTCTGAAGCTTTCTTT CASRSASEAFF
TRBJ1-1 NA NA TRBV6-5 TGTGCCAGCAGTTATTACCGGGACACGGAAGCTTTCTTT CASSYYRDTEAFF
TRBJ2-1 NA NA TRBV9 TGTGCCAGCAGCGTAGGACAACTTAGTGATGAGCAGTTCTTC CASSVGQLSDEQFF
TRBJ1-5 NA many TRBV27 TGTGCCAGCAGTTTAGTGGGACAGCCCCAGCATTTT CASSLVGQPQHF
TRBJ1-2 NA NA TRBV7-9 TGTGCCAGCAGCTCCGCCTTAACAGGGTACGGCTACACCTTC CASSSALTGYGYTF
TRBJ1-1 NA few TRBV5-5 TGTGCCAGCAGCTTGTGGAGTCGGCAGGGAAATACTGAAGCTTTCTTT CASSLWSRQGNTEAFF
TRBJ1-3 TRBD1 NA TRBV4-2 TGTGCCAGCAGCCCGCTGGACAGGGGCGGCTCTGGAAACACCATATATTTT CASSPLDRGGSGNTIYF
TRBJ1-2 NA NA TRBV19 TGTGCCAGTAGTATAGAGGGGGCTTTCAATGGCTACACCTTC CASSIEGAFNGYTF
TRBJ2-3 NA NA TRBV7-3 TGTGCCAGCAGCCTCCAAAACCCTAGCACAGATACGCAGTATTTT CASSLQNPSTDTQYF
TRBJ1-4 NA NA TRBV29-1 TGCAGCGTTCGGGGGGCCGGGAGTGAAAAACTGTTTTTT CSVRGAGSEKLFF
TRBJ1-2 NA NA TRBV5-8 TGTGCCAGCAGCCCCCGAATGACAAGACTCGATAGTGGCTACACCTTC CASSPRMTRLDSGYTF
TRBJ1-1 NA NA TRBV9 TGTGCCAGCAGCGCGGGGCGGAACACTGAAGCTTTCTTT CASSAGRNTEAFF
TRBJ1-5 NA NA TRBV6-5 TGTGCCAGCAGTTATAGGGAGGGTCAGCCCCAGCATTTT CASSYREGQPQHF
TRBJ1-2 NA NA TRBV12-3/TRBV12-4 TGTGCCAGCAGTTTCCCCCGGTATGGCTACACCTTC CASSFPRYGYTF
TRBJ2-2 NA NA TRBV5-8 TGTGCCAGCAGCTTGGGGAGGGGTGCGAACACCGGGGAGCTGTTTTTT CASSLGRGANTGELFF
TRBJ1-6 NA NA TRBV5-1 TGCGCCAGCAGCTTGGTGACACTGGGTAATAATTCACCCCTCCACTTT CASSLVTLGNNSPLHF
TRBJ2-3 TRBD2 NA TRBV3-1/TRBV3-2 TGTGCCAGCAGCCAAGGGGGGACTAGAACCACAGATACGCAGTATTTT CASSQGGTRTTDTQYF
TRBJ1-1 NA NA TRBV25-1 TGTGCCAGCAGTCCAGGCGCCATGAACACTGAAGCTTTCTTT CASSPGAMNTEAFF
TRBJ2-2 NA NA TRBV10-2 TGCGCCAGCAGTGATCTCCGGACTAACACCGGGGAGCTGTTTTTT CASSDLRTNTGELFF
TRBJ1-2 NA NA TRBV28 TGTGCCAGCAGTTTCCCAGATCGTCCTAACTATGGCTACACCTTC CASSFPDRPNYGYTF
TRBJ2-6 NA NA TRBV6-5 TGTGCCAGCAGTCACAGGAGCTCTGGGGCCAACGTCCTGACTTTC CASSHRSSGANVLTF
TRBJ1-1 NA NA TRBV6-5 TGTGCCAGCAGGCTGAAAGACAACACTGAAGCTTTCTTT CASRLKDNTEAFF
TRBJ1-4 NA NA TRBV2 TGTGCCAGCCAGGCCCGGGAGGGTGAAAAACTGTTTTTT CASQAREGEKLFF
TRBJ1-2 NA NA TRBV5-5 TGTGCCAGCAGCTTTGGGGCGACGGGTAACTATGGCTACACCTTC CASSFGATGNYGYTF
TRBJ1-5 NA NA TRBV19 TGTGCCAGTAGTATAGATCCGATACAGGGAACATACAATCAGCCCCAGCATTTT CASSIDPIQGTYNQPQHF
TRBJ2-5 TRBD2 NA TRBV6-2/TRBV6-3 TGTGCCAGCAGTTACGGGCGGGGGGCACTCCAAGAGACCCAGTACTTC CASSYGRGALQETQYF
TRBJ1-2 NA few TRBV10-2 TGCGCCAGCAGTCCACAGGGTAGCTATGGCTACACCTTC CASSPQGSYGYTF
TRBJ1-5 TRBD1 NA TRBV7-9 TGTGCCAGCAGCTTCTGGACAGGGACGGAGCTTAGCAATCAGCCCCAGCATTTT CASSFWTGTELSNQPQHF